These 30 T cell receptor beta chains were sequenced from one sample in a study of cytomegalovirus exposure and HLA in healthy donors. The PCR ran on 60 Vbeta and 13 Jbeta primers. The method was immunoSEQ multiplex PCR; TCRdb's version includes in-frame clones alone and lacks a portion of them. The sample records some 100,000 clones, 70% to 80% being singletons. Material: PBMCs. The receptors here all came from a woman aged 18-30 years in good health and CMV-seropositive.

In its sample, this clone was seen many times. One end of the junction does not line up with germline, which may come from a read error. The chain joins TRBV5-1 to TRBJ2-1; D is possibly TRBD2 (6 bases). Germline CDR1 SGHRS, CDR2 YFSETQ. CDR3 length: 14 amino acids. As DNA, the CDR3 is TGCGCCAGCCGGACTCGGGACTCCCACAATGAGCAGTTCTTC. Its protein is CASRTRDSHNEQFF.

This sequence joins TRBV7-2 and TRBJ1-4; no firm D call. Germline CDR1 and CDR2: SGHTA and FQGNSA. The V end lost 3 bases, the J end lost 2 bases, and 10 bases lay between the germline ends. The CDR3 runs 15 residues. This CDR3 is CASSLRAGTNEKLFF. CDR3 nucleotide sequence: TGTGCCAGCAGCTTGAGGGCTGGGACTAATGAAAAACTGTTTTTT.

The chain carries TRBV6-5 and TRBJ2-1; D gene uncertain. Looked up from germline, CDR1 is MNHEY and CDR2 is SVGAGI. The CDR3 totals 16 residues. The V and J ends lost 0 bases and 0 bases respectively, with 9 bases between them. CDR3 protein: CASSYSFESSYNEQFF. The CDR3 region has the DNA TGTGCCAGCAGTTACTCGTTCGAGAGCTCCTACAATGAGCAGTTCTTC.

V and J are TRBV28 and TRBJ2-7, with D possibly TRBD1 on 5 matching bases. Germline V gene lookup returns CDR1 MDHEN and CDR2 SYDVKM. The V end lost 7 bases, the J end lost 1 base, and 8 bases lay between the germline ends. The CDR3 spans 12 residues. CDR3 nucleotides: TGTGCCAGCACCGACAGTTCCTACGAGCAGTACTTC. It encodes CASTDSSYEQYF. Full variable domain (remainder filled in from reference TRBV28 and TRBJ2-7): DVKVTQSSRYLVKRTGEKVFLECVQDMDHENMFWYRQDPGLGLRLIYFSYDVKMKEKGDIPEGYSVSREKKERFSLILESASTNQTSMYLCASTDSSYEQYFGPGTRLTVT.

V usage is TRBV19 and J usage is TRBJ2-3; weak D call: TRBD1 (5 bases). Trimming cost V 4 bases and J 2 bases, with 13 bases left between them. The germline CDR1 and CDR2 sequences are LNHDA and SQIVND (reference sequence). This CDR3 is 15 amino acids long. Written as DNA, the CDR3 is TGTGCCAGTAGTAATCGCCAGGGTTTCACAGATACGCAGTATTTT. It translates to CASSNRQGFTDTQYF.

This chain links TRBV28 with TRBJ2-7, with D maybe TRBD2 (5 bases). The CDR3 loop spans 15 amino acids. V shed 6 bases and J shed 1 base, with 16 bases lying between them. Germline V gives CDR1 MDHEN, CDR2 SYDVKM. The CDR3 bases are TGTGCCAGCAGCCCTACTAGTAGTTTGTCCTACGAGCAGTACTTC. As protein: CASSPTSSLSYEQYF.

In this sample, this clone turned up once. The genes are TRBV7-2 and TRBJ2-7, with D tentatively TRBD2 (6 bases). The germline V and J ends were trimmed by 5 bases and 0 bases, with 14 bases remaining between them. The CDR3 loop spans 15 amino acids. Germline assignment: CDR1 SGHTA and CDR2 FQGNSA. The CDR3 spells CASSRSGMSSYEQYF. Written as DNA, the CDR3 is TGTGCCAGCAGCCGTAGCGGAATGAGCTCCTACGAGCAGTACTTC. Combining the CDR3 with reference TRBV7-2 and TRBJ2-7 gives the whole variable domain GAGVSQSPSNKVTEKGKDVELRCDPISGHTALYWYRQSLGQGLEFLIYFQGNSAPDKSGLPSDRFSAERTGGSVSTLTIQRTQQEDSAVYLCASSRSGMSSYEQYFGPGTRLTVT.

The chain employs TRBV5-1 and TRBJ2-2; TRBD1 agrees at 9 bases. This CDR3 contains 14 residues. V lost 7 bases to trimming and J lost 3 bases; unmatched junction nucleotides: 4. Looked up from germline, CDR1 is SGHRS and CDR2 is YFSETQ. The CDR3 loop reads CASGDRADTGELFF. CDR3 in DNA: TGCGCCAGCGGGGACAGGGCGGACACCGGGGAGCTGTTTTTT.

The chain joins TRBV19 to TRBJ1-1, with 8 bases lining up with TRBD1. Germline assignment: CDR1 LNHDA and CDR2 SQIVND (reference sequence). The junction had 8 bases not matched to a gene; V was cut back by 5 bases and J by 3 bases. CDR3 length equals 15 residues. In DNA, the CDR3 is TGTGCCAGTAGTTCCTTGGACAGGGTTGACACTGAAGCTTTCTTT. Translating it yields CASSSLDRVDTEAFF.

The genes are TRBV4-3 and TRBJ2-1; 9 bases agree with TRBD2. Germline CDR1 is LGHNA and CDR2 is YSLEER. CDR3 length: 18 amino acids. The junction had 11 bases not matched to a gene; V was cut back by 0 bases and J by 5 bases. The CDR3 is CASSQEWGLAGFHNEQFF. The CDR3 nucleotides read TGCGCCAGCAGCCAAGAGTGGGGTCTAGCGGGATTCCACAATGAGCAGTTCTTC.

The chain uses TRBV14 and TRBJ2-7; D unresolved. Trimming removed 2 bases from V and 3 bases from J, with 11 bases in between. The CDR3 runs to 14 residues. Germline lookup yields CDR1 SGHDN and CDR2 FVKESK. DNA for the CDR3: TGTGCCAGCAGCCAATCCATACAGAGCTACGAGCAGTACTTC. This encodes CASSQSIQSYEQYF. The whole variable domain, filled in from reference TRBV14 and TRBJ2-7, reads EAGVTQFPSHSVIEKGQTVTLRCDPISGHDNLYWYRRVMGKEIKFLLHFVKESKQDESGMPNNRFLAERTGGTYSTLKVQPAELEDSGVYFCASSQSIQSYEQYFGPGTRLTVT.

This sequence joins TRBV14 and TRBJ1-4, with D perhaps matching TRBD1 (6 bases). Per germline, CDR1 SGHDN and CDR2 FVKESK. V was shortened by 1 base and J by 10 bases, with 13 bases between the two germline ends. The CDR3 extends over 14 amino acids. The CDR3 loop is CASSQGSGRGKLFF. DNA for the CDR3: TGTGCCAGCAGCCAAGGGTCCGGCAGGGGAAAACTGTTTTTT.

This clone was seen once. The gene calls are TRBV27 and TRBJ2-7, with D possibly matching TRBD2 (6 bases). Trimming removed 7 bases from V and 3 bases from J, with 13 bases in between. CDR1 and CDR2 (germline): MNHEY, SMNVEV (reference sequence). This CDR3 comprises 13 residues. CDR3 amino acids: CASTSSSVYEQYF. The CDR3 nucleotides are TGTGCCAGCACTTCCTCTAGCGTCTACGAGCAGTACTTC.

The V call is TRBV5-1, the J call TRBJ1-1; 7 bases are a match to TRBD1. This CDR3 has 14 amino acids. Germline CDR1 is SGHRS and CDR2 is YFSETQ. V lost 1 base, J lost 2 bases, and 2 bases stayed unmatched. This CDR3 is CASSLQGVNTEAFF. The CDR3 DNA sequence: TGCGCCAGCAGCTTGCAGGGGGTCAACACTGAAGCTTTCTTT.

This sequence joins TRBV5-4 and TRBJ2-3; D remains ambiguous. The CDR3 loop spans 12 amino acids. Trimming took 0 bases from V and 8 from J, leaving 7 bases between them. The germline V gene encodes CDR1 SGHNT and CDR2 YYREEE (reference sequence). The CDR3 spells CASSLDVSTQYF. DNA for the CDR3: TGTGCCAGCAGCTTGGACGTGAGTACGCAGTATTTT.

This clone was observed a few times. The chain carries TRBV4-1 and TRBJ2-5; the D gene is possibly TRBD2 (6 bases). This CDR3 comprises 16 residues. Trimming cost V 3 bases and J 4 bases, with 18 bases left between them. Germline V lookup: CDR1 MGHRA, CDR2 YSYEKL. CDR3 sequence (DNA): TGCGCCAGCAGCCAGTTACTAGTGACCGGGAGAGAGACCCAGTACTTC. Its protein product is CASSQLLVTGRETQYF.

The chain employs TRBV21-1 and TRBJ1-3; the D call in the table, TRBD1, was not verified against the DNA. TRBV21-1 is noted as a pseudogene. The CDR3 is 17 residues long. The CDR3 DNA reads TGTGCCAGCAGCACTCGGGACAGGGCCTTCTCTGGAAACACCATATATTTT. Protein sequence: CASSTRDRAFSGNTIYF.

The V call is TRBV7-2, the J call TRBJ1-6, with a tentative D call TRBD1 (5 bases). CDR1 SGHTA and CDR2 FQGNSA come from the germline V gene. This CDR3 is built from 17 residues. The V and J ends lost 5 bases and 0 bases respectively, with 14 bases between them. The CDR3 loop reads CASSPPGGASYNSPLHF. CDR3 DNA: TGTGCCAGCAGCCCGCCGGGAGGGGCCTCCTATAATTCACCCCTCCACTTT.

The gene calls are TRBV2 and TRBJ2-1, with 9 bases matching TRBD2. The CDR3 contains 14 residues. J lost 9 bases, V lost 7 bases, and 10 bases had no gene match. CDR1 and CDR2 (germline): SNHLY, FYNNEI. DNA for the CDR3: TGTGCCAGCATCGAGGCGGGAGGGGGGGGTGAGCAGTTCTTC. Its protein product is CASIEAGGGGEQFF.

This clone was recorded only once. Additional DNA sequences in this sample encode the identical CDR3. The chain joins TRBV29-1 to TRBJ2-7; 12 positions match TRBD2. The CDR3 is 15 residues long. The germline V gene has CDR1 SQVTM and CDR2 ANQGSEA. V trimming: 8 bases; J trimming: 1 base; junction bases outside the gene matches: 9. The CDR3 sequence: CSPSMGLAGSYEQYF. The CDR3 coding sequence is TGCAGCCCATCGATGGGACTAGCGGGTTCCTACGAGCAGTACTTC.

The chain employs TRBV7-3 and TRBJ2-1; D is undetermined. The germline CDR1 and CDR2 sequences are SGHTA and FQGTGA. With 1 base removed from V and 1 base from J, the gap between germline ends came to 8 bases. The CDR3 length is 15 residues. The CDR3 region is CASSLNAWSYNEQFF. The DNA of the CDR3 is TGTGCCAGCAGCTTAAATGCGTGGTCCTACAATGAGCAGTTCTTC.

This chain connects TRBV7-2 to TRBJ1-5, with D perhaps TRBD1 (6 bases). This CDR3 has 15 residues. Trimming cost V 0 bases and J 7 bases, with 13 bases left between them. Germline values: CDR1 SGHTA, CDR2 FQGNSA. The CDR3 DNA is TGTGCCAGCAGCTTAGCTATGGCAGGGGACCAGCCCCAGCATTTT. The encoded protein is CASSLAMAGDQPQHF.

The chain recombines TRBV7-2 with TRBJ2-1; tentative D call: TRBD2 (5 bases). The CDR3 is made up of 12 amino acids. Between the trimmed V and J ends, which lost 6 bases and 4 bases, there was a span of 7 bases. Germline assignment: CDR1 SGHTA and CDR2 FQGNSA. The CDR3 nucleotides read TGTGCCAGCAGTGCGGGTTACAATGAGCAGTTCTTC. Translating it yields CASSAGYNEQFF. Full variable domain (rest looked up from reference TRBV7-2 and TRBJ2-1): GAGVSQSPSNKVTEKGKDVELRCDPISGHTALYWYRQSLGQGLEFLIYFQGNSAPDKSGLPSDRFSAERTGGSVSTLTIQRTQQEDSAVYLCASSAGYNEQFFGPGTRLTVL.

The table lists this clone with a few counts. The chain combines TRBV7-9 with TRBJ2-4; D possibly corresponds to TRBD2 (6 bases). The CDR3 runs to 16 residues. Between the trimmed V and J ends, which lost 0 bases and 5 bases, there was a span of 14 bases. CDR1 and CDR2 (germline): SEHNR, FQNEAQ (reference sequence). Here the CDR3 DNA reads TGTGCCAGCAGCTTAGCGTGGACTACGGGGCAAAACATTCAGTACTTC. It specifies CASSLAWTTGQNIQYF.

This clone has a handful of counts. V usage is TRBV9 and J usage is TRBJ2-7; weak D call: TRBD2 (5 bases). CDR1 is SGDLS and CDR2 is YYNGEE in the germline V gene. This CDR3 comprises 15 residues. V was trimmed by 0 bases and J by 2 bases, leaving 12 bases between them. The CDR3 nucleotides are TGTGCCAGCAGCGTAGACGGGGTCGGCACCTACGAGCAGTACTTC. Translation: CASSVDGVGTYEQYF.

CDR3: CASSEGLTLLFYEQYF. The DNA of the CDR3 is TGTGCCAGCAGTGAAGGTCTTACTCTACTTTTCTACGAGCAGTACTTC. The V call is TRBV6-1, the J call TRBJ2-7, with unresolved D. The CDR3 has 16 amino acids. V was shortened by 1 base and J by 3 bases, with 16 bases between the two germline ends. CDR1 and CDR2 (germline): MNHNS, SASEGT.

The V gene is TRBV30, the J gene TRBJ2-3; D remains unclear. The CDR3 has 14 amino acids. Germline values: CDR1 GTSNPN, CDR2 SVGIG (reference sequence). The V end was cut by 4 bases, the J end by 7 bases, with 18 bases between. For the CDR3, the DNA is TGTGCCTGGACTACCCTACGGAGTACGTATACGCAGTATTTT. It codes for CAWTTLRSTYTQYF. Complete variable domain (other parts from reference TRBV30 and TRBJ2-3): SQTIHQWPATLVQPVGSPLSLECTVEGTSNPNLYWYRQAAGRGLQLLFYSVGIGQISSEVPQNLSASRPQDRQFILSSKKLLLSDSGFYLCAWTTLRSTYTQYFGPGTRLTVL.

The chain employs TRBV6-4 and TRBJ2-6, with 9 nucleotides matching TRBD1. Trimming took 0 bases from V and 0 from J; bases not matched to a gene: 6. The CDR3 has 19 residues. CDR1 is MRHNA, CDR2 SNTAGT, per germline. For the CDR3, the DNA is TGTGCCAGCAGTGACTCGGGACAGGGCGGTCACTCTGGGGCCAACGTCCTGACTTTC. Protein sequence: CASSDSGQGGHSGANVLTF.

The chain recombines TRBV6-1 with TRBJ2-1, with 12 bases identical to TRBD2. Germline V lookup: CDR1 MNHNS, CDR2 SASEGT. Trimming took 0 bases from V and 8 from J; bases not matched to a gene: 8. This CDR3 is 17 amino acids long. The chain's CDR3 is CASSEAPTSGRRDEQFF. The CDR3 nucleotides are TGTGCCAGCAGTGAAGCCCCAACTAGCGGGAGGAGGGATGAGCAGTTCTTC.

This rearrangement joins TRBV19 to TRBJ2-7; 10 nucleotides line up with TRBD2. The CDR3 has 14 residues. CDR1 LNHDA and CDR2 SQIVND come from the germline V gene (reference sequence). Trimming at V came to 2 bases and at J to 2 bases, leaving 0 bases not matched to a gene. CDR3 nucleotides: TGTGCCAGTAGTATAACTAGCGGGACCTACGAGCAGTACTTC. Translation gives CASSITSGTYEQYF.